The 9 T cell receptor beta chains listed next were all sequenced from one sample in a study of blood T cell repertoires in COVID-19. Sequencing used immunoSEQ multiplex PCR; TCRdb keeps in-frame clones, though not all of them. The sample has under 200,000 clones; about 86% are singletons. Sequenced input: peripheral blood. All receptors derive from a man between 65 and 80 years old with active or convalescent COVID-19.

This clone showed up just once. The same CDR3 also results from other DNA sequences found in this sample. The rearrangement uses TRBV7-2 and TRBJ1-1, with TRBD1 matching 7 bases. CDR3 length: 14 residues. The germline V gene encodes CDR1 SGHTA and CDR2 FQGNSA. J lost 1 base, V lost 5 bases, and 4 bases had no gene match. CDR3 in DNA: TGTGCCAGCAGCCCGGGGACAGCGAACACTGAAGCTTTCTTT. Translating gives CASSPGTANTEAFF.

DNA for the CDR3: TGTGCCAGTAGTATGGGCGGGGGCCCGTTGGAGACCCAGTACTTC. This encodes CASSMGGGPLETQYF. The chain has TRBV19 and TRBJ2-5; D is possibly TRBD2 (7 bases). Between the trimmed V and J ends, which lost 3 bases and 5 bases, there was a span of 16 bases. Germline CDR1 LNHDA, CDR2 SQIVND (reference sequence). The CDR3 runs to 15 residues.

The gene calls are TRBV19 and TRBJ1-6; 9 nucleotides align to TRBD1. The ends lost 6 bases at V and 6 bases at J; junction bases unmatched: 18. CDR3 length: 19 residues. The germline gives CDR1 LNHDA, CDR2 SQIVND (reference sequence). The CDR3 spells CASSQEGQGRLWGNSPLHF. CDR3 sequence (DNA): TGTGCCAGTAGCCAGGAGGGACAGGGTCGCCTGTGGGGTAATTCACCCCTCCACTTT.

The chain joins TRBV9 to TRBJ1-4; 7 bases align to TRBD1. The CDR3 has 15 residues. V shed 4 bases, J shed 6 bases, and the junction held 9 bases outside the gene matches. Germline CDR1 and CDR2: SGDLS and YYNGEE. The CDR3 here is CASSLEVGGYEKLFF. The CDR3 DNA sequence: TGTGCCAGCAGCCTCGAGGTAGGGGGCTATGAAAAACTGTTTTTT.

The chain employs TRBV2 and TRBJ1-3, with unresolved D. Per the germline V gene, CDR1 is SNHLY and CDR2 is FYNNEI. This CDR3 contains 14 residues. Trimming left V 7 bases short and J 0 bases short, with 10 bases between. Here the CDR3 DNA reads TGTGCCAGCAACGAGGGCCTCTCTGGAAACACCATATATTTT. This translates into CASNEGLSGNTIYF.

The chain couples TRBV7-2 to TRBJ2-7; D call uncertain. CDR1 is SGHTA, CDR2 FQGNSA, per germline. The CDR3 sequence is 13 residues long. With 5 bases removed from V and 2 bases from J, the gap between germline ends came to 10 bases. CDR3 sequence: CASSPTWPYEQYF. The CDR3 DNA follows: TGTGCCAGCAGCCCCACCTGGCCCTACGAGCAGTACTTC.

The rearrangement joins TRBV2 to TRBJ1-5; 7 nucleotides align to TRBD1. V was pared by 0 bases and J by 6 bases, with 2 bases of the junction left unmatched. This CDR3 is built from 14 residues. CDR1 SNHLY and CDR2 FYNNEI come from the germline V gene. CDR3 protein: CASSEADRVQPQHF. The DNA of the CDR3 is TGTGCCAGCAGTGAAGCTGACAGGGTTCAGCCCCAGCATTTT.

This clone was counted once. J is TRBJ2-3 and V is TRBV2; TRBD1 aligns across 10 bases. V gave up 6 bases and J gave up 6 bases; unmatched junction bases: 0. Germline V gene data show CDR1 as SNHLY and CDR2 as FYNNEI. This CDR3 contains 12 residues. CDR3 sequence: CASRDRGDTQYF. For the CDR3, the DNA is TGTGCCAGCAGGGACAGGGGGGATACGCAGTATTTT. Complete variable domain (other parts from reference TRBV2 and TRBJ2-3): EPEVTQTPSHQVTQMGQEVILRCVPISNHLYFYWYRQILGQKVEFLVSFYNNEISEKSEIFDDQFSVERPDGSNFTLKIRSTKLEDSAMYFCASRDRGDTQYFGPGTRLTVL.

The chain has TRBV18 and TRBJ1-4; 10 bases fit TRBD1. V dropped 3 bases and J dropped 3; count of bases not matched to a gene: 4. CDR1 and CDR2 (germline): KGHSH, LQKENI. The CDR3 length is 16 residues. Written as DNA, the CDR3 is TGTGCCAGCTCACCGTGGGACAGGGGACCTAATGAAAAACTGTTTTTT. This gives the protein CASSPWDRGPNEKLFF.